One TCR beta chain is described in this entry. Its antigen is unidentified. The data originate from a study of immune evolution from preneoplasia to lung adenocarcinoma. Study-wide context: HLA loss of heterozygosity: about 7% AIS, around 16% MIA, about 30% ADC, none AAH. The study's findings and limits: Normal lung had the highest top T cell clone frequencies. Normal lung had highest clonality; later lesions appeared denser, more diverse.

The protocol was immunoSEQ multiplex PCR, while the TCRdb copy is restricted to in-frame clones and leaves out a portion. The sample holds 8,500 to 10,000 clones, approximately 75% seen once. Each case's diagnosis was confirmed by two pathologists on H&E. Trimming took 3 bases from V and 5 from J, leaving 13 bases between them. Germline V gene sequence: CDR1 SGHNT, CDR2 YENEEA. This CDR3 is 15 amino acids long. The sequencing sample was made of FFPE lung adenocarcinoma in situ tissue. The TCR comes from a person aged 70 to 85 with lung adenocarcinoma. This sequence joins TRBV11-3 and TRBJ1-4, with D tentatively TRBD1 (5 bases). CDR3 in amino acids: CASSFGTDANEKLFF. For the CDR3, the DNA is TGTGCCAGCAGCTTTGGGACGGATGCAAATGAAAAACTGTTTTTT. The whole variable domain, remainder taken from reference TRBV11-3 and TRBJ1-4, is EAGVVQSPRYKIIEKKQPVAFWCNPISGHNTLYWYLQNLGQGPELLIRYENEEAVDDSQLPKDRFSAERLKGVDSTLKIQPAELGDSAVYLCASSFGTDANEKLFFGSGTQLSVL.